This T cell receptor (beta chain) was documented in a study of radiation and T cells in renal cell carcinoma. Study findings and constraints: Pretreatment tumor biopsies were lacking, so baseline clonotypes are unknown. In blood, top tumor clones expanded by 2 weeks, shrinking by 4.

This clone occurred once. What it binds is unknown. Clones were read by immunoSEQ multiplex PCR, and TCRdb kept only the in-frame ones, dropping some. The sample contains about 140,000 clones, about 88% of which appear only once. Time point in this sample: blood 4 weeks post-SBRT, at nephrectomy. As to treatment: 15 Gy SBRT to primary tumor, nephrectomy 4 weeks later. Nephrectomy followed 15 Gy stereotactic body radiation by 4 weeks. This renal cell carcinoma was of the clear cell type. The source was blood, collected from a patient whose treatment included radiotherapy and nephrectomy. The TCR comes from a woman aged 50 to 60 with renal cell carcinoma.

CDR3 protein: CASSPREHYEQYF. For the CDR3, the DNA is TGTGCCAGCAGCCCCCGGGAACACTACGAGCAGTACTTC. The gene calls are TRBV5-4 and TRBJ2-7; D might be TRBD2 (5 bases). Trimming cost V 4 bases and J 3 bases, with 11 bases left between them. CDR3 length: 13 residues. The germline gives CDR1 SGHNT, CDR2 YYREEE (reference sequence).